This TCR beta chain stems from a study of blood T cells in healthy people across ages. Remarks on this clonotype: The antigen is unknown.

A J-beta primer mix and a sample-barcoded 5' primer were used in a second PCR of roughly 6 to 11 cycles. TCRdb fed the 5' RACE reads into MiXCR, producing one record per CDR3 protein. The sample carries over a million distinct CDR3 sequences, 20% to 25% recorded once. The germline V gene has CDR1 MNHEY and CDR2 SVGAGI. The length of the CDR3 is 15 residues. V lost 0 bases to trimming and J lost 1 base, with 7 bases between them. Study-level results: Long-lived and aged donors differed, with more naive CD4+ cells and higher diversity in the long-lived. While age rose, TCR beta diversity per million T cells dropped in a roughly linear way.

These data were also filed under a second study, of T cells of mothers and their children. Per that study: Each child contributed about 3 million TCR beta CDR3 reads, while each mother contributed over 9.5 million. Related mother-child pairs showed slightly, non-significantly higher overlap than unrelated pairs.

This receptor was taken from a girl aged 2-10 years in good health. This chain links TRBV6-5 with TRBJ2-1; no clear D. The source material was blood. CDR3: CASSYSDLSYNEQFF. DNA for the CDR3: TGTGCCAGCAGTTACTCCGACTTATCCTACAATGAGCAGTTCTTC.